The rows below give T cell receptor beta chains drawn from one sample of a study of siplizumab effects on memory and regulatory T cells. Sequenced by immunoSEQ multiplex PCR; TCRdb stores in-frame clones only, minus some. The data contain approximately 40,000 clones, roughly 90% of them seen just once; the ten biggest clones take up 0.25%. The sequenced sample was naive CD4+ T cells sorted from blood. These receptors all stem from a human donor in good health. The CDR3 runs from the conserved cysteine through the conserved F or W. A D gene is named only where the DNA matches it firmly. Only some rows state a clone size, as once, few, many or a class for expanded clones.

j_call clone_size d_call v_call cdr3_aa cdr3_nt
TRBJ1-4 . . TRBV11-2 CASSFLGREGEKLFF TGTGCCAGCAGCTTCTTAGGCAGGGAGGGTGAAAAACTGTTTTTT
TRBJ2-7 . . TRBV4-1 CASSQVLFSYEQYF TGCGCCAGCAGCCAAGTCCTCTTCTCCTACGAGCAGTACTTC
TRBJ2-5 . . TRBV6-1 CASGPGVQETQYF TGTGCCAGCGGACCGGGGGTTCAAGAGACCCAGTACTTC
TRBJ2-3 . TRBD1 TRBV5-4 CASSNPGQGAGDTQYF TGTGCCAGCAGCAACCCGGGACAGGGGGCTGGAGATACGCAGTATTTT
TRBJ2-2 . TRBD2 TRBV7-9 CASSFVRGEIGELFF TGTGCCAGCAGCTTCGTGCGGGGGGAAATCGGGGAGCTGTTTTTT
TRBJ2-5 . . TRBV5-1 CASSSGSQETQYF TGCGCCAGCAGCTCGGGGTCCCAAGAGACCCAGTACTTC
TRBJ1-6 . . TRBV5-1 CASSLIGMVDSPLHF TGCGCCAGCAGCTTAATTGGAATGGTCGATTCACCCCTCCACTTT
TRBJ2-3 . . TRBV6-7 CASSYPRQAVSTDTQYF TGTGCCAGCAGTTACCCCCGACAGGCGGTTAGCACAGATACGCAGTATTTT
TRBJ1-6 . . TRBV5-4 CASSLLLPDSPLHF TGTGCCAGCAGCTTACTCCTGCCGGATTCACCCCTCCACTTT
TRBJ1-3 . TRBD1 TRBV5-1 CASSDSGTAGNTIYF TGCGCCAGCAGCGACTCCGGGACAGCCGGAAACACCATATATTTT
TRBJ2-7 . . TRBV27 CASSYRESYEQYF TGTGCCAGCAGTTACAGAGAATCCTACGAGCAGTACTTC
TRBJ1-5 few . TRBV5-1 CASSLEVGQPQHF TGCGCCAGCAGCTTGGAGGTAGGACAGCCCCAGCATTTT
TRBJ2-3 . . TRBV19 CASRLGNTQYF TGTGCCAGTAGGCTCGGAAATACGCAGTATTTT
TRBJ1-5 . . TRBV21-1 CASSHDGVGWPRSEANQPQHF TGTGCCAGCAGCCACGATGGGGTGGGGTGGCCCCGGTCAGAGGCCAATCAGCCCCAGCATTTT
TRBJ2-5 once . TRBV5-1 CASSLATGEEETQYF TGCGCCAGCAGCTTGGCTACAGGGGAGGAAGAGACCCAGTACTTC
TRBJ2-7 . . TRBV5-6 CASSFWDRRYYEQYF TGTGCCAGCAGCTTTTGGGACCGACGTTACTACGAGCAGTACTTC
TRBJ2-5 . . TRBV6-1 CASKYGETQYF TGTGCCAGCAAATATGGAGAGACCCAGTACTTC
TRBJ2-4 . TRBD2 TRBV6-5 CASSYRLAGGIQYF TGTGCCAGCAGTTACCGCCTAGCGGGAGGCATTCAGTACTTC
TRBJ2-3 . TRBD2 TRBV5-4 CATLGTSGRASTDTQYF TGTGCCACTTTGGGGACTAGCGGGAGAGCTAGCACAGATACGCAGTATTTT
TRBJ1-1 . . TRBV21-1 CASRHRGTEAFF TGTGCCAGCAGGCACAGGGGTACTGAAGCTTTCTTT
TRBJ2-1 . TRBD1 TRBV7-9 CASSVPGQNNEQFF TGTGCCAGCAGCGTCCCGGGACAGAACAATGAGCAGTTCTTC
TRBJ2-7 . . TRBV5-1 CASSLDGRDYEQYF TGCGCCAGCAGCTTGGATGGCAGGGACTACGAGCAGTACTTC
TRBJ1-1 . . TRBV6-6 CASTLQDGGGTEAFF TGTGCCAGCACCCTCCAGGACGGAGGGGGTACTGAAGCTTTCTTT
TRBJ2-1 . TRBD2 TRBV28 CASILAGGRHNEQFF TGTGCCAGCATTTTAGCGGGGGGCCGGCACAATGAGCAGTTCTTC
TRBJ2-1 . . TRBV7-3 CASSSEGRREQFF TGTGCCAGCAGCTCGGAAGGCCGGCGTGAGCAGTTCTTC
TRBJ1-3 . . TRBV6-1 CASSFPSNIYF TGTGCCAGCAGTTTTCCGAGCAACATATATTTT
TRBJ2-7 . . TRBV4-2 CVSSQVSNNYEQYF TGTGTCAGCAGCCAAGTCAGTAATAACTACGAGCAGTACTTC
TRBJ2-3 . . TRBV7-8 CASSLRPGGSTDTQYF TGTGCCAGCAGCTTAAGGCCAGGGGGGTCCACAGATACGCAGTATTTT
TRBJ2-5 . . TRBV2 CASSFRRDETQYF TGTGCCAGCAGTTTTAGAAGAGACGAGACCCAGTACTTC
TRBJ2-1 . TRBD2 TRBV10-1 CASSSLTSGNGEQFF TGCGCCAGCAGTTCCCTGACTAGCGGGAACGGTGAGCAGTTCTTC
TRBJ2-1 . TRBD2 TRBV19 CASSIPGLAGGRSYNEQFF TGTGCCAGTAGTATCCCGGGACTAGCGGGAGGTCGCTCCTACAATGAGCAGTTCTTC
TRBJ2-2 . . TRBV18 CASSPSTPNTGELFF TGTGCCAGCTCACCGTCCACCCCGAACACCGGGGAGCTGTTTTTT
TRBJ2-7 . . TRBV2 CASSEVSNPSYEQYF TGTGCCAGCAGTGAAGTTTCAAACCCCTCCTACGAGCAGTACTTC
TRBJ2-2 . . TRBV9 CASSTGFGVAGELFF TGTGCCAGCAGCACAGGGTTCGGCGTGGCCGGGGAGCTGTTTTTT
TRBJ1-1 . . TRBV27 CASSLRGTLEAFF TGTGCCAGCAGTTTGAGAGGGACCCTGGAAGCTTTCTTT
TRBJ1-2 . . TRBV6-5 CASIGGNNYGYTF TGTGCCAGCATAGGCGGAAATAACTATGGCTACACCTTC
TRBJ2-3 . TRBD1 TRBV19 CASTRQSGTGNTDTQYF TGTGCCAGTACTAGACAGTCCGGGACAGGGAACACAGATACGCAGTATTTT
TRBJ2-2 once . TRBV5-1 CASSRGTVNTGELFF TGCGCCAGCAGCCGGGGGACGGTTAACACCGGGGAGCTGTTTTTT
TRBJ2-2 . TRBD1 TRBV19 CASSEGAAGELFF TGTGCCAGTAGTGAGGGGGCGGCCGGGGAGCTGTTTTTT
TRBJ2-5 . . TRBV18 CASVETEEETQYF TGTGCCAGCGTAGAGACTGAAGAAGAGACCCAGTACTTC
TRBJ1-2 . . TRBV5-1 CASTTGHTGYGYTF TGCGCCAGCACGACAGGACACACGGGCTATGGCTACACCTTC
TRBJ1-1 . . TRBV5-1 CASSTDMNTEAFF TGCGCCAGCAGCACTGACATGAACACTGAAGCTTTCTTT
TRBJ1-2 . . TRBV20-1 CSALAGDLRTF TGCAGTGCCCTGGCAGGAGATCTGCGCACCTTC
TRBJ1-2 . TRBD1 TRBV5-4 CASSWEPGTEPTNYGYTF TGTGCCAGCAGCTGGGAACCCGGGACAGAACCTACTAACTATGGCTACACCTTC
TRBJ2-1 . TRBD2 TRBV19 CASSIYGRGYNEQFF TGTGCCAGTAGTATCTACGGGAGGGGGTACAATGAGCAGTTCTTC
TRBJ2-2 . . TRBV5-1 CASSLVPRGAGELFF TGCGCCAGCAGCTTGGTTCCCCGGGGGGCAGGGGAGCTGTTTTTT
TRBJ1-5 . . TRBV19 CASSTGLHQPQHF TGTGCCAGTAGTACAGGTCTACATCAGCCCCAGCATTTT
TRBJ2-3 . TRBD2 TRBV5-1 CASSQDSGGGADTQYF TGCGCCAGCAGCCAAGACAGCGGGGGGGGCGCAGATACGCAGTATTTT
TRBJ1-1 . TRBD1 TRBV2 CASSADRVTEAFF TGTGCCAGCAGCGCCGACAGGGTCACTGAAGCTTTCTTT
TRBJ2-3 . TRBD1 TRBV19 CASSTDRADTQYF TGTGCCAGTAGTACGGACAGGGCAGATACGCAGTATTTT
TRBJ1-4 . . TRBV6-5 CASSNRQHNEKLFF TGTGCCAGCAGTAACCGACAGCATAATGAAAAACTGTTTTTT
TRBJ1-2 . . TRBV5-1 CASSLVEPNYGYTF TGCGCCAGCAGCTTGGTGGAGCCTAACTATGGCTACACCTTC
TRBJ2-5 . . TRBV6-4 CASSVSSGAGETQYF TGTGCCAGCAGTGTATCCTCGGGGGCAGGCGAGACCCAGTACTTC
TRBJ1-2 . . TRBV5-4 CASSPAGGIGYTF TGTGCCAGCAGCCCCGCTGGGGGTATCGGCTACACCTTC
TRBJ2-2 . . TRBV15 CATSKGANTGELFF TGTGCCACCAGCAAGGGGGCGAACACCGGGGAGCTGTTTTTT
TRBJ2-1 . TRBD2 TRBV7-2 CASREGLAGPNEQFF TGTGCCAGCAGGGAGGGATTAGCGGGCCCCAATGAGCAGTTCTTC
TRBJ2-7 . . TRBV29-1 CSVEGPSGYLGEQYF TGCAGCGTTGAGGGCCCATCGGGCTACCTGGGCGAGCAGTACTTC